Shown below are 4 T cell receptor beta chains from a single sample sequenced in a study of regulatory T cells in long-lasting Graves disease. The authors built TCR beta libraries using iRepertoire HTBI primers and Arm-PCR of CDR3 regions. TCRdb fed the multiplex PCR reads into MiXCR, producing one record per CDR3 protein. This sample yields about 500,000 distinct CDR3 sequences, of which approximately 12% are seen a single time; around 9.3% belongs to the top ten. Sample time point: newly diagnosed GD, antithyroid drugs for less than 3 months. Extracted RNA from PBMCs served as the source of the TCR library. These data are also associated with another study on T cells in Graves' hyperthyroidism and ophthalmopathy.

The specimen was peripheral blood mononuclear cells (PBMCs), collected at new diagnosis, from a patient treated with antithyroid drugs. The receptors come from a woman aged 30 to 39 with Graves disease.

This clonotype was found many times. V gene TRBV27 combines with J gene TRBJ1-1; possibly TRBD1 for D (5 bases). The V and J ends lost 0 bases and 7 bases respectively, with 27 bases between them. The germline gives CDR1 MNHEY, CDR2 SMNVEV (reference sequence). There are 19 residues in the CDR3. Here the CDR3 reads CASSLSATGLPLRGGEAFF. DNA for the CDR3: TGTGCCAGCAGTTTATCCGCCACAGGTTTGCCGCTTAGGGGAGGTGAAGCTTTCTTT.

As concerns this clonotype: With a much larger clone just one base away, this may be a read error. The chain carries TRBV27 and TRBJ2-7; D possibly matches TRBD1 or TRBD2 (6 bases each). The CDR3 extends over 16 amino acids. V gave up 6 bases and J gave up 4 bases, with 22 bases separating them. Germline V CDR1 and CDR2: MNHEY, SMNVEV (reference sequence). CDR3 DNA: TGTGCCAGCAGCTATTCGGTGGGGGGCAGGTGGTACGAGCAGTACTTC. Protein sequence: CASSYSVGGRWYEQYF.

This clonotype appeared a few times. The V and J genes are TRBV5-1 and TRBJ2-5; TRBD2 might be the D (5 bases). The V end lost 2 bases, the J end lost 5 bases, and 16 bases lay between the germline ends. CDR3 length: 15 residues. Germline V gene data show CDR1 as SGHRS and CDR2 as YFSETQ. CDR3 DNA sequence: TGCGCCAGCAGCTTTTCCGGGGTCTCTGGGGAGACCCAGTACTTC. It is translated as CASSFSGVSGETQYF. The whole variable domain, filled in from reference TRBV5-1 and TRBJ2-5, reads KAGVTQTPRYLIKTRGQQVTLSCSPISGHRSVSWYQQTPGQGLQFLFEYFSETQRNKGNFPGRFSGRQFSNSRSEMNVSTLELGDSALYLCASSFSGVSGETQYFGPGTRLLVL.

This clonotype was seen at least ten times. This chain connects TRBV20-1 to TRBJ1-1; D may be TRBD1 (5 bases). Germline V CDR1 and CDR2: DFQATT, SNEGSKA (reference sequence). The V gene lost 5 bases and the J gene lost 5 bases, with 18 bases spanning the gap. CDR3 length equals 14 residues. CDR3 sequence (DNA): TGCAGTGCTCCCCGCGGGGGTTCGGTAACTGAAGCTTTCTTT. The encoded protein is CSAPRGGSVTEAFF.